The entry below gives a single T cell receptor beta chain sequence along with its context. Its specific antigen is unknown. Base quality data are lacking; no much larger clone is found one base away. The library was produced with the immunoSEQ multiplex PCR assay. The authors' analysis ran thus. A statistical classification framework was built for diagnosing cytomegalovirus status from the catalog of TCR beta chain sequences. The table comes from immuneACCESS by way of TCRdb, which keeps in-frame sequences with V and J called. Part of the clones is missing from these tables; in studies checked, under half for an unresolved V gene and the rest for unknown reasons. The D gene and trimming were derived from the DNA, and the V and J assignments and clone size from that table. The sample table lists under 300,000 clones, 85% to 90% of them with a count of one. The top ten clonotypes cover less than 0.4% of the sample.

The sample originates from a study of cytomegalovirus exposure and HLA in healthy donors (dated by TCRdb to about 2017). Background for the entire study: According to a later analysis, one platform produced both the roughly 130 validation repertoires and the approximately 600 repertoires of the first cohort. The study was designed to test whether signatures of past pathogen exposure could be identified by cataloging public T cell receptors. Along with the roughly 710-subject first cohort, a separate validation cohort of over 90 different subjects was used. To predict cytomegalovirus infection status, the study brought together high-throughput TCR immunosequencing, statistical association of individual TCRs with disease status, and machine learning.

At the junction V is shortened by 4 bases and J by 1 base; bases outside the gene matches: 4. Based on the germline V gene, the CDR1 and CDR2 sequences are SGHRS and YFSETQ. The CDR3 has 15 amino acids, counting the end cysteine and phenylalanine. The read is trimmed to its CDR3 DNA, 45 bases read in frame from base 1. The donors were included in the validation cohort of 120 subjects, a group kept apart from the 666-subject first cohort. Study-level results and caveats: In the study, roughly 160 TCR beta chains were listed as associated with cytomegalovirus. A later analysis lacked HLA typing for the validation cohort, so it scored co-occurrence in that cohort across all 110 or so repertoires. Most TCR sequences were seen in very few donors, while some public TCRs were found in many individuals. A few of the identified cytomegalovirus-associated TCR beta chains were confirmed in vitro to be specific for cytomegalovirus antigens. According to the authors, the approach could potentially be generalized to other disease states and immunological phenotypes. The classifier was reported to diagnose cytomegalovirus status with high specificity and sensitivity in both the original and validation cohorts. A later analysis found that TCRs clustered in the first cohort also tended to co-occur in the 120 or so validation repertoires, with about 94% of cluster scores above 0.

The material sequenced was PBMCs. The chain is encoded by TRBV5-1 joined to TRBJ2-7; 11 bases in the junction line up with TRBD1. The TCR was taken from a woman aged 18-29 years in good health and CMV-seronegative. The CDR3 reads CASSPGQGVSYEQYF. The bases read TGCGCCAGCAGCCCGGGACAGGGGGTTTCCTACGAGCAGTACTTC.